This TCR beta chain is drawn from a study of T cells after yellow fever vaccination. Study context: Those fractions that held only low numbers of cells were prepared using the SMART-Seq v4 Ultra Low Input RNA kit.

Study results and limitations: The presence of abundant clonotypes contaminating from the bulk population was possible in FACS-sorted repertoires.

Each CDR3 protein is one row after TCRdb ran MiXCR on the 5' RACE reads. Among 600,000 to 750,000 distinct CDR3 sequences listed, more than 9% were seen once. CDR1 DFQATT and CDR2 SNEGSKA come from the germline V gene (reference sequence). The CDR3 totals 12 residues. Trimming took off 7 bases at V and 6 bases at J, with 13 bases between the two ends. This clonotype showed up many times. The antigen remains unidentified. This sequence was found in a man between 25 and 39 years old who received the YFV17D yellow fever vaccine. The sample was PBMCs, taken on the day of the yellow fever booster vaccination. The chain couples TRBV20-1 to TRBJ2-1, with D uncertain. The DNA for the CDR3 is TGCAGTGGGCAGCGAGTTTTCAATGAGCAGTTCTTC. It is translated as CSGQRVFNEQFF.